Here is one TCR beta chain with its context. No cognate antigen has been identified for it. Nothing much larger sits one base from this clone, and base qualities are not available. Inclusive of the bounding cysteine and phenylalanine, the CDR3 is 16 residues long. Only the CDR3 DNA is retained, 48 bases long and in frame from the first base. Taken from the germline V gene, the CDR1 and CDR2 loops are LGHNA and YNFKEQ. V is trimmed back by 0 bases and J by 3 bases, and the junction contains 5 bases that no gene match accounts for. In total, approximately 700 healthy bone marrow donors made up the cohort. All cohort members were sampled while nominally healthy, although unrecorded immune exposures were likely present. The donor was CMV seronegative and belonged to the group of 380 or so seronegative cohort members. A peripheral blood sample was collected from each donor, and TCR beta sequencing was performed on peripheral blood mononuclear cells. The Qiagen DNeasy Blood Extraction Kit was used to extract genomic DNA from the blood cell samples.

The protocol used for the library was the immunoSEQ multiplex PCR assay. The multiplex PCR relied on a mix of 60 forward primers for TCR Vbeta segments and 13 reverse primers for TCR Jbeta segments. The CDR3 region of rearranged TCR beta genes was amplified from genomic DNA by a multiplex PCR assay. Amplified TCR beta libraries were sequenced as 87-base-pair reads on the Illumina HiSeq System. As for the authors' bioinformatics: A later analysis counted approximately 84 million unique TCR beta chains across the roughly 700 repertoires, and roughly 11 million of these chains were shared by at least two donors. To remove PCR and sequencing errors, raw reads were error-corrected and collapsed into unique sequences using a nearest-neighbor algorithm that merged closely related sequences. CDR3 sequences were aligned to IMGT reference sequences to assign V, D and J gene segments. For a sequence to be retained, at least a six-nucleotide match to both a V gene segment and a J gene segment was required. Rearrangements were called productive when the CDR3 lacked stop codons and stayed in frame with V and J; all others were non-productive. Following IMGT convention, CDR3 was defined as the stretch from the second conserved V-encoded cysteine to the conserved J-encoded phenylalanine. The earlier analysis of some 600 of the donors excluded sequences that lacked an unambiguous match to a single V gene segment. In an earlier analysis of 500 to 750 of the donors, V segments were called functional above 56.7% productive rearrangements and were called segregating when the between-donor standard deviation exceeded 5%. A statistical classification framework was developed to diagnose cytomegalovirus status using the catalog of TCR beta chain sequences. V and J gene assignment, in a later analysis, came from comparing TCR nucleotide sequences with IMGT/GENE-DB human TR gene sequences. In a later analysis, CDR3 sequences and most-parsimonious VDJ recombination scenarios were assigned using the TCRdist pipeline. In a later analysis, each TCR beta chain was defined by its CDR3 amino acid sequence together with its V-gene family, and reads lacking a unique V-gene family were excluded. As a way to deal with suspected cross-contamination and a sequencing artifact, a later analysis dropped more than 500 nucleotide sequences that were highly shared and had low generation probability. For each public chain, a later analysis derived a clonal expansion index from normalized ranks of inferred template counts within each repertoire. A later analysis computed generation probabilities with a VDJ recombination model fitted to out-of-frame rearrangements, and checked the results against IGoR. Hypergeometric tests were used in a later analysis to score TCR-TCR, TCR-HLA and TCR-CMV co-occurrence, with a repertoire-size bias correction applied to the TCR pairs. A later analysis estimated false discovery rates by permuting HLA or CMV assignments 20 times. In a later analysis, co-occurring TCRs were grouped using DBSCAN, and TCRdist sequence similarity was added for clustering within HLA-allele-positive subsets. For co-occurrence clustering, repertoires with fewer than 30,000 or more than 120,000 public chains were excluded, along with 5 or 6 repertoires with anomalous nucleotide sharing. TCRdb limited this immuneACCESS table to in-frame rearrangements with V and J called. A share of clones is missing; checked studies link under half to unresolved V genes, and the rest is unexplained. The V and J calls and clone size come from that table; D and trimming were worked out from the DNA. The sample table shows 200,000 or so clones, and roughly 87% are seen once. Less than 0.3% of the sample rests with the top ten.

The data stem from a study of cytomegalovirus exposure and HLA in healthy donors (TCRdb year 2017). With regard to the full study: According to an earlier analysis of around 600 of the donors, 150 million to 200 million T cells yielded over 90 million unique TCR beta sequences and about 300 Gb of sequence data. Among the roughly 410 genotyped donors, approximately 77% belonged to the genetic ancestry cluster associated with self-reported Caucasian donors. Alongside the repertoire data, information on donor age, sex, ethnicity and CMV serostatus was compiled. In a later analysis, previously published TCR beta repertoires from some 640 donors were re-analyzed and high-resolution HLA genotyping was added so that TCR occurrence patterns could be studied. The study aimed to test whether cataloging public T cell receptors could reveal signatures of past pathogen exposure. Rather than using new phenotypic data, the later analysis identified candidate immune exposures from TCR beta sequences and from how often those sequences occurred across donors. An early release covering some 640 HLA-typed donors comprised about 320 gigabases of sequencing data and around 86 million unique TCR sequences. To predict cytomegalovirus infection status, the study combined high-throughput TCR immunosequencing, statistical association of individual TCRs with disease status, and machine learning. Because of strong linkage in the cohort, five DR-DQ haplotypes were treated as single units for association and clustering. Every repertoire in the discovery cohort had been generated on one and the same sequencing platform. A later genetic analysis used genome-wide SNP genotypes for about 60% of the roughly 700 donors, treating that subset as a discovery cohort. Class I and class II HLA loci were covered by the typing at four-digit resolution. The study profiled the T cell repertoires of more than 500 subjects by immunosequencing and related them to cytomegalovirus serostatus. Typing coverage differed by locus: A, B, C, DRB1 and DQB1 were typed in roughly 620-630 donors, DQA1 in about 550, DPA1 in 600 to 610, and DPB1 in around 490. Besides the first cohort of roughly 700 subjects, a separate validation cohort made up of about 120 different subjects was used. To decide whether each TCR beta V gene segment behaved as functional or pseudogenic, an earlier analysis of nearly 600 of the donors relied on high-throughput TCR beta sequencing. Among a few hundred genotyped donors of the cohort, an average of 235,054 unique TCR beta nucleotide sequences were sequenced per donor, approximately 20% of them non-productive. The paper as a whole reports these results and caveats: A group of highly shared sequence variants was considered likely to be a technical artifact of the sequencing pipeline. A later genetic analysis associated a missense DCLRE1C variant with V-gene and J-gene trimming of TCR beta chains, and an independent cohort replicated the association. Most TCR sequences were observed very rarely across donors, whereas some public TCRs were present in many individuals. The study listed 150 to 200 TCR beta chains as associated with cytomegalovirus. The cohort was sequenced for TCR beta chains only, and without alpha or paired-chain data the features that could be detected were limited. Because counts were too low, some 17 rarely observed V segments, including chromosome 9 orphons, were left out of the earlier analysis of 500 to 650 of the donors. In vitro tests confirmed that a few of the cytomegalovirus-associated TCR beta chains recognize cytomegalovirus antigens. A later analysis found that HLA-associated TCR beta chains were more clonally expanded and had lower generation probabilities than equally common non-associated chains. The only immune exposure information available for the cohort was CMV serostatus. A further reported finding was that TCR beta sequences accurately predicted the HLA-A and HLA-B alleles for most subjects in the first cohort. Because the 87-base-pair reads could not distinguish some IMGT-functional V segments, including TRBV6-2 and TRBV6-3, those segments were excluded. According to the authors, the approach could potentially be generalized to other disease states and immunological phenotypes. Strong co-occurrence of HLA alleles, especially DR and DQ, made assigning TCR associations to individual alleles difficult. A later analysis reported that several top co-occurrence clusters appeared linked to parvovirus B19, influenza, CMV and Epstein-Barr virus. Because HLA typing was unavailable for some donors at each locus, only the typed subset was used in association tests. In a later analysis, most CMV-associated TCR beta chains were found to appear HLA-restricted, with HLA associations seemingly driven largely by CMV exposure. Correlated functional status among segregating V segments might reflect linkage disequilibrium, but an unknown experimental factor could not be ruled out. In both the original and validation cohorts, the classifier was reported to diagnose cytomegalovirus status with high specificity and sensitivity. Roughly uniform sequencing depth across donors was assumed in presence/absence analyses, although this assumption may not hold. Specific HLA alleles were associated with more than 15,000 TCR beta sequences at a false discovery rate of 0.05 in a later analysis. In an earlier analysis of some 640 of the donors, most TCR beta V segments were observed in productive rearrangements about 87% or about 30% of the time, broadly matching IMGT annotations. According to a later genetic analysis, donors in an Asian-associated ancestry cluster had fewer N-insertions in productive TCRs than the approximately 650-donor mean. A later analysis found that TCR association rates varied across HLA loci, with DRB1 alleles showing the most associated TCRs and HLA-C alleles the fewest.

This TCR came from a girl less than two years old in good health and CMV-seronegative. The sequenced material came from PBMCs. Recombination linked TRBV4-2 to TRBJ2-5; TRBD1 agrees with 9 junctional bases. The CDR3 in this case is CASSQEVWDREETQYF. In nucleotides, the sequence is TGTGCCAGCAGCCAAGAAGTCTGGGACAGGGAAGAGACCCAGTACTTC.